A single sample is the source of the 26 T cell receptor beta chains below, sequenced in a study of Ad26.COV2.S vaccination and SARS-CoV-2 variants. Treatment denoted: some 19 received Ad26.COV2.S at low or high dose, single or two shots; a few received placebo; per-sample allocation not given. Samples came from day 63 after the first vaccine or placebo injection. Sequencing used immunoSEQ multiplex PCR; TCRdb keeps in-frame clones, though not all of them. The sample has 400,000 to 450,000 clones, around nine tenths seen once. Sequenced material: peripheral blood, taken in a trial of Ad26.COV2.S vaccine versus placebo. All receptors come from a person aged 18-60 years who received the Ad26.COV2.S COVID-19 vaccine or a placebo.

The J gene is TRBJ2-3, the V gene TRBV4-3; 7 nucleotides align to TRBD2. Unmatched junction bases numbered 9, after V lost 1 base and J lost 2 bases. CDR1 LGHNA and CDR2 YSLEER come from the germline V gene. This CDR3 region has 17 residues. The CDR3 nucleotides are TGCGCCAGCAGCCAAGGGGGAGCTAGCGGTCCCACAGATACGCAGTATTTT. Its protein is CASSQGGASGPTDTQYF.

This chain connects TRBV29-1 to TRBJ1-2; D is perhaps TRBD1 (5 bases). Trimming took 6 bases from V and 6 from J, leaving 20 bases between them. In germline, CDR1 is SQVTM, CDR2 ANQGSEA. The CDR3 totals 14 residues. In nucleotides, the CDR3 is TGCAGCGTCGACCTAGGACGGTGGGGGAATGGCTACACCTTC. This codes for CSVDLGRWGNGYTF.

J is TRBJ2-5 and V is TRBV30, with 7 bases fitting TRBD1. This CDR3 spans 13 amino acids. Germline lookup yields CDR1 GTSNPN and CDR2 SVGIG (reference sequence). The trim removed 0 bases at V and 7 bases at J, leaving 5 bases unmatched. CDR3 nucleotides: TGTGCCTGGAGTGTAGGGGGCTGGGGGACCCAGTACTTC. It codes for CAWSVGGWGTQYF.

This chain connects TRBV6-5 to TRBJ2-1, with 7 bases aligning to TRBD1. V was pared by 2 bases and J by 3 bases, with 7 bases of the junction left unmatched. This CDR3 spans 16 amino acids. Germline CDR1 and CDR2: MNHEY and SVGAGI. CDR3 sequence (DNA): TGTGCCAGCAGTTACACAGGGGCCCTTGACTACAATGAGCAGTTCTTC. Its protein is CASSYTGALDYNEQFF.

The CDR3 loop reads CASSSGQGLNSPLHF. In nucleotides, the CDR3 is TGTGCCAGTAGTAGCGGACAGGGCCTAAATTCACCCCTCCACTTT. The rearrangement uses TRBV19 and TRBJ1-6; 8 nucleotides match TRBD1. J gave up 7 bases and V 4 bases, and 6 bases lay outside the gene matches. Germline CDR1 reads LNHDA; CDR2 reads SQIVND (reference sequence). The CDR3 covers 15 residues.

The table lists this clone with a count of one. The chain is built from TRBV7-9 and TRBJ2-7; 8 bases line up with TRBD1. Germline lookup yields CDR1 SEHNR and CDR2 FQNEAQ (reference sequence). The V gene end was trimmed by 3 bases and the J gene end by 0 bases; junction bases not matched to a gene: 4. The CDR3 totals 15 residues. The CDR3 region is CASSFTGQGSYEQYF. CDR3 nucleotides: TGTGCCAGCAGCTTTACCGGACAGGGCTCCTACGAGCAGTACTTC.

This CDR3 reads CASTPAGYTEAFF. The CDR3 region has the DNA TGTGCCAGTACCCCCGCAGGGTACACTGAAGCTTTCTTT. The chain recombines TRBV19 with TRBJ1-1; a weak D match, TRBD1 (5 bases). In germline, CDR1 is LNHDA, CDR2 SQIVND (reference sequence). The CDR3 contains 13 residues. V was pared by 7 bases and J by 3 bases, with 12 bases between.

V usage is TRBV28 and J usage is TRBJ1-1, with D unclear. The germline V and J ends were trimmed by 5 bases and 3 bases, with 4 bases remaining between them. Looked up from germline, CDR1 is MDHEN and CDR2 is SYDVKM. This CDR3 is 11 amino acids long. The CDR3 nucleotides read TGTGCCAGCAGTGGTTACACTGAAGCTTTCTTT. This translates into CASSGYTEAFF.

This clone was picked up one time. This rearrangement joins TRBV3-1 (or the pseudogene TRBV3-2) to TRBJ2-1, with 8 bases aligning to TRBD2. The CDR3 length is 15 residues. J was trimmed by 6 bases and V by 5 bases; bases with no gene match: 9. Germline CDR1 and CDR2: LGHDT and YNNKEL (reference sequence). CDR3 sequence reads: CASSYHSGGCNEQFF. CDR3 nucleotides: TGTGCCAGCAGCTACCACAGCGGGGGATGCAATGAGCAGTTCTTC.

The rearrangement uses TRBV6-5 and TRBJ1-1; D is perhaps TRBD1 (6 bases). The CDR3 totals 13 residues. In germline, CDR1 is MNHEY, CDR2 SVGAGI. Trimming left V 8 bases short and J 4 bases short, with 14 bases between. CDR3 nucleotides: TGTGCCAGCTCGAGAGGGGGGGGCACTGAAGCTTTCTTT. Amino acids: CASSRGGGTEAFF.

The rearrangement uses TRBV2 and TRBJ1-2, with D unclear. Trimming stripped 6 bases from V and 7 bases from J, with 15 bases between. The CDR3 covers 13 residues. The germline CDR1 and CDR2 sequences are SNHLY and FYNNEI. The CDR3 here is CASRASSGSGYTF. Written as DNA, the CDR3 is TGTGCCAGCAGGGCCAGTTCGGGGAGTGGCTACACCTTC.

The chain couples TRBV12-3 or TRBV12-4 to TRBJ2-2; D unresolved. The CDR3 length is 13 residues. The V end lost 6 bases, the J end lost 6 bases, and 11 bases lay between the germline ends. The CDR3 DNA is TGTGCCAGCAGCCTTACTAAGGCCGGGGAGCTGTTTTTT. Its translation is CASSLTKAGELFF.

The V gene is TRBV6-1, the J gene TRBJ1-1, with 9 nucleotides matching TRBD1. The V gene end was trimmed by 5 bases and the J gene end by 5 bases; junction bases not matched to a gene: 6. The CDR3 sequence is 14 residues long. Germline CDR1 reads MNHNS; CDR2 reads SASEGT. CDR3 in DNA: TGTGCCAGCAGTACTGGACAGGGGTTAACTGAAGCTTTCTTT. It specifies CASSTGQGLTEAFF.

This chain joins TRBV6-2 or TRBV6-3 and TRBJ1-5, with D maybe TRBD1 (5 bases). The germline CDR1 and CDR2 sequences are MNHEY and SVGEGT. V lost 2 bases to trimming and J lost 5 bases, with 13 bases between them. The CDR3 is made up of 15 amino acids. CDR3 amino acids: CASSYRPGRYQPQHF. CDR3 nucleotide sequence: TGTGCCAGCAGTTACCGGCCGGGACGATATCAGCCCCAGCATTTT.

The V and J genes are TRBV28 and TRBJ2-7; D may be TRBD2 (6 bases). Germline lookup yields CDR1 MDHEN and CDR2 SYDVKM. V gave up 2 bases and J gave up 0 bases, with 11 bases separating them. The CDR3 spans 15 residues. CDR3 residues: CASSLSSGSSYEQYF. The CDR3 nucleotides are TGTGCCAGCAGTTTAAGTAGCGGCAGCTCCTACGAGCAGTACTTC. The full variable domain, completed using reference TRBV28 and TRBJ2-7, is DVKVTQSSRYLVKRTGEKVFLECVQDMDHENMFWYRQDPGLGLRLIYFSYDVKMKEKGDIPEGYSVSREKKERFSLILESASTNQTSMYLCASSLSSGSSYEQYFGPGTRLTVT.

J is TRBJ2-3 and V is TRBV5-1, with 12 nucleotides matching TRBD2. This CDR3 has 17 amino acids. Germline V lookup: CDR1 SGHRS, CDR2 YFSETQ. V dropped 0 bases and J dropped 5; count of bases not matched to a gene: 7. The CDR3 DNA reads TGCGCCAGCAGCTTGGGACTAGCGGGAGCCAGCTTAGATACGCAGTATTTT. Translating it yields CASSLGLAGASLDTQYF.

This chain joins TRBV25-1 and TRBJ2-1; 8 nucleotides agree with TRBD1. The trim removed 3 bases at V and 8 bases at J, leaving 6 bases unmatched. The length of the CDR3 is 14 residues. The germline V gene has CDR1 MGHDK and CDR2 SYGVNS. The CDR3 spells CASSDSSGGDEQFF. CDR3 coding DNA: TGTGCCAGCAGTGATTCTTCAGGGGGCGATGAGCAGTTCTTC.

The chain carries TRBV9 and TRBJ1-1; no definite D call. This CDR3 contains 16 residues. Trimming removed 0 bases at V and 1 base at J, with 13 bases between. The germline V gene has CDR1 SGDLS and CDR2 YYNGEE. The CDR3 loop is CASSVAVGATNTEAFF. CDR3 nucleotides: TGTGCCAGCAGCGTAGCAGTCGGCGCCACGAACACTGAAGCTTTCTTT.

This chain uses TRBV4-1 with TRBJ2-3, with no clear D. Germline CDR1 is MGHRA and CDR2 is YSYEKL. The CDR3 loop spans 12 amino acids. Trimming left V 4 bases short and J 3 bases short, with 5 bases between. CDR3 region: CASSRSTDTQYF. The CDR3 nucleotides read TGCGCCAGCAGCCGTAGTACAGATACGCAGTATTTT.

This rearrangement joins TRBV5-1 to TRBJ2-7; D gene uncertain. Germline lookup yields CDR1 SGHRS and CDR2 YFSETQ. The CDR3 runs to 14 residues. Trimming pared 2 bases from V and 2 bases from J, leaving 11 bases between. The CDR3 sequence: CASSFRTQTYEQYF. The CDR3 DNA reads TGCGCCAGCAGCTTCCGGACCCAAACCTACGAGCAGTACTTC.

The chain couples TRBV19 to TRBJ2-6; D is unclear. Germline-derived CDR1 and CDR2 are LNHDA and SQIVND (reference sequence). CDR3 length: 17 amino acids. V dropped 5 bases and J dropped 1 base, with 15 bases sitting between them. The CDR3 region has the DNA TGTGCCAGTAGTTACCGCAGAGCTTTATCTGGGGCCAACGTCCTGACTTTC. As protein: CASSYRRALSGANVLTF.

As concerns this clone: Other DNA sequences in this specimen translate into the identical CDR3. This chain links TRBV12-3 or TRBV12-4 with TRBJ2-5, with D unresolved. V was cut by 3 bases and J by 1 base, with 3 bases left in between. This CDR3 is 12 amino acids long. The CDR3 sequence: CASSLGQETQYF. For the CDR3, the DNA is TGTGCCAGCAGTTTGGGCCAAGAGACCCAGTACTTC.

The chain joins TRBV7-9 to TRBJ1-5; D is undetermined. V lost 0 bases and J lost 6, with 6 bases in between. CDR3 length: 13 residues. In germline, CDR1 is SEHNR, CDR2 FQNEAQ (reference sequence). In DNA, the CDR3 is TGTGCCAGCAGCTTAGCAGGGAGTCAGCCCCAGCATTTT. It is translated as CASSLAGSQPQHF.

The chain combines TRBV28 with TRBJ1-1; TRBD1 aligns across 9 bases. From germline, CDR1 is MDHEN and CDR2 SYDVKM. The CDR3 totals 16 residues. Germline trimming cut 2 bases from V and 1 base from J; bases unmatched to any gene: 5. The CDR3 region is CASSLLTGGANTEAFF. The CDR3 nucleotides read TGTGCCAGCAGTTTACTGACAGGGGGAGCGAACACTGAAGCTTTCTTT.

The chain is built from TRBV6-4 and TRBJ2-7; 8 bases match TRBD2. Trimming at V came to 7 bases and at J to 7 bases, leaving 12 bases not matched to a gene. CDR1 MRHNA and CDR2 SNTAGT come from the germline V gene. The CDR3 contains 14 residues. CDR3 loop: CASIWSGRVREQYF. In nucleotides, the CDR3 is TGTGCCAGCATTTGGAGCGGGAGAGTACGAGAGCAGTACTTC.

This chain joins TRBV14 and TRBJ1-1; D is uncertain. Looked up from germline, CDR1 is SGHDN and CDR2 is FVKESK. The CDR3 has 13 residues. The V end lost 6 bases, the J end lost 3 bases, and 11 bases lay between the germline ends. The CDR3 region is CASSPDVYTEAFF. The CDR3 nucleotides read TGTGCCAGCAGTCCGGACGTTTACACTGAAGCTTTCTTT.